This TCR beta chain derives from a study of T cell changes during pregnancy in multiple sclerosis. This table comes from immunoSEQ multiplex PCR, and its TCRdb copy is limited to in-frame clones, with some not included. Of some 40,000 clones listed, approximately 91% were seen once; the top ten hold over 0.45%. Per germline, CDR1 SEHNR and CDR2 FQNEAQ (reference sequence). This CDR3 comprises 14 residues. The J segment lost 7 bases and the V segment lost 6 bases, leaving 7 bases of the junction unmatched. The sample here was CD4+ T cells from peripheral blood mononuclear cells, taken in the third trimester of pregnancy. The V and J genes are TRBV7-9 and TRBJ2-1; 9 bases fit TRBD1. This clonotype originated in a female donor in good health, enrolled as a control in a pregnancy study. For the CDR3, the DNA is TGTGCCAGCAGTCGACGCGGGACAGGGAATGAGCAGTTCTTC. It specifies CASSRRGTGNEQFF.